Listed below are T cell receptor beta chains from one sample, sequenced in a study of T cell responses to AZD1222 COVID-19 vaccine. Clones were read by immunoSEQ multiplex PCR, and TCRdb kept only the in-frame ones, dropping some. The sample records some 74,000 clones, roughly 85% being singletons. This sample comprised peripheral blood, obtained 28 days after the second AZD1222 dose. The receptors were gathered from an adult who received the AZD1222 COVID-19 vaccine. CDR3s include the opening cysteine and the closing phenylalanine or tryptophan. The D gene is left open where the match is weak. Clone sizes are given selectively: once, few, many, or a class where the clone is expanded.

>few|TRBV6-2/TRBV6-3|NA|TRBJ1-2
CASSHDRRYGYTF
TGTGCCAGCAGCCACGACAGAAGATATGGCTACACCTTC
>NA|TRBV2|TRBD1|TRBJ1-2
CASSETRQGDSNYGYTF
TGTGCCAGCAGTGAAACCCGACAGGGCGATTCTAACTATGGCTACACCTTC
>once|TRBV3-1/TRBV3-2|TRBD1|TRBJ2-7
CASSRFLRTGQGVREQYF
TGTGCCAGCAGCCGCTTTCTCCGTACGGGACAGGGTGTGAGGGAGCAGTACTTC
>once|TRBV13|TRBD2|TRBJ2-5
CASSPTSGIQETQYF
TGTGCCAGCAGCCCGACTAGCGGGATTCAAGAGACCCAGTACTTC
>NA|TRBV5-1|NA|TRBJ1-2
CASSLDGAGGYTF
TGCGCCAGCAGCTTGGATGGGGCAGGCGGCTACACCTTC
>NA|TRBV7-9|NA|TRBJ2-7
CASSFRDGPYEQYF
TGTGCCAGCAGCTTCCGGGACGGACCTTACGAGCAGTACTTC
>NA|TRBV29-1|TRBD1|TRBJ1-6
CSVLDRGGSPLHF
TGCAGCGTGTTAGACAGGGGAGGATCACCCCTCCACTTT
>once|TRBV10-3|NA|TRBJ1-1
CAISYTGPNTEAFF
TGTGCCATCAGCTACACAGGGCCTAACACTGAAGCTTTCTTT
>NA|TRBV5-4|NA|TRBJ1-2
CASSLVSYGYTF
TGTGCCAGCAGCTTGGTCAGCTATGGCTACACCTTC
>NA|TRBV6-5|TRBD1|TRBJ2-3
CASESNSGGRDTQYF
TGTGCCAGCGAATCTAATTCAGGGGGTAGGGATACGCAGTATTTT
>NA|TRBV7-2|TRBD1|TRBJ2-1
CASSLAGTGAEPNEQFF
TGTGCCAGCAGCTTAGCAGGGACAGGGGCCGAACCCAATGAGCAGTTCTTC
>NA|TRBV6-5|NA|TRBJ1-2
CASSYSSGRNYGYTF
TGTGCCAGCAGTTACTCTTCAGGGAGGAACTATGGCTACACCTTC
>NA|TRBV27|NA|TRBJ2-5
CASSLSLGQRETQYF
TGTGCCAGCAGTTTATCTCTCGGCCAACGGGAGACCCAGTACTTC
>NA|TRBV29-1|TRBD2|TRBJ2-1
CSVAVRTSGSYNEQFF
TGCAGCGTCGCAGTCCGGACTAGCGGTTCCTACAATGAGCAGTTCTTC
>NA|TRBV2|TRBD1|TRBJ1-2
CASSGGQGNYGYTF
TGTGCCAGCAGTGGGGGACAGGGCAACTATGGCTACACCTTC
>once|TRBV19|NA|TRBJ1-2
CASSMLTKWGLGYTF
TGTGCCAGTAGTATGTTGACTAAATGGGGCCTAGGCTACACCTTC
>NA|TRBV5-1|NA|TRBJ2-1
CASSFGSEGVYNEQFF
TGCGCCAGCAGCTTTGGCAGCGAGGGGGTTTACAATGAGCAGTTCTTC
>NA|TRBV4-3|NA|TRBJ2-1
CASSQDYIYYNEQFF
TGCGCCAGCAGCCAAGACTACATTTACTACAATGAGCAGTTCTTC
>few|TRBV5-1|NA|TRBJ2-5
CASSLATGLQETQYF
TGCGCCAGCAGCTTGGCTACAGGGTTACAAGAGACCCAGTACTTC
>NA|TRBV18|NA|TRBJ1-5
CASSPAGTNSNQPQHF
TGTGCCAGCTCACCGGCCGGGACAAATAGCAATCAGCCCCAGCATTTT
>NA|TRBV15|NA|TRBJ1-2
CATRALVGAGYGYTF
TGTGCCACCAGAGCCCTAGTTGGCGCAGGCTATGGCTACACCTTC
>NA|TRBV5-1|TRBD2|TRBJ2-1
CASSGRTSGRGLSHEQFF
TGCGCCAGCAGCGGCCGGACTAGCGGGAGGGGGCTTAGCCATGAGCAGTTCTTC
>NA|TRBV3-1/TRBV3-2|NA|TRBJ2-7
CASSQSGREQYF
TGTGCCAGCAGCCAATCGGGGCGGGAGCAGTACTTC
>NA|TRBV29-1|TRBD1|TRBJ2-1
CTVWDRFDNEQFF
TGCACCGTATGGGACAGGTTTGACAATGAGCAGTTCTTC
>NA|TRBV19|NA|TRBJ2-7
CASSWRAGYEQYF
TGTGCCAGTAGTTGGAGGGCCGGGTACGAGCAGTACTTC
>few|TRBV19|NA|TRBJ1-3
CATARGGIMGNTIYF
TGTGCCACAGCCAGGGGTGGCATAATGGGAAACACCATATATTTT
>NA|TRBV15|NA|TRBJ2-7
CATSRDDGSSYEQYF
TGTGCCACCAGCAGAGATGATGGGAGTAGTTACGAGCAGTACTTC
>NA|TRBV20-1|NA|TRBJ1-1
CSASGSGTEAFF
TGCAGTGCTAGTGGGTCGGGAACTGAAGCTTTCTTT
>NA|TRBV6-5|NA|TRBJ2-1
CASSLGGGGSYNEQFF
TGTGCCAGCAGTTTGGGGGGAGGGGGCTCCTACAATGAGCAGTTCTTC
>NA|TRBV5-1|NA|TRBJ1-1
CASSRGAGPNTEAFF
TGCGCCAGCAGCCGTGGGGCCGGACCGAACACTGAAGCTTTCTTT
>few|TRBV29-1|NA|TRBJ2-1
CSVEDRVLGGFF
TGCAGCGTTGAAGATCGGGTGCTTGGGGGGTTCTTC
>NA|TRBV7-6|TRBD2|TRBJ2-1
CASSLALGGSSYNEQFF
TGTGCCAGCAGCTTAGCGTTGGGCGGGAGCTCCTACAATGAGCAGTTCTTC
>NA|TRBV29-1|NA|TRBJ1-5
CSVADRRNNQPQHF
TGCAGCGTTGCCGACAGGCGCAATAATCAGCCCCAGCATTTT
>NA|TRBV29-1|TRBD2|TRBJ2-1
CSVSPQLAEWGNEQFF
TGCAGCGTATCGCCCCAACTAGCGGAGTGGGGGAATGAGCAGTTCTTC
>NA|TRBV5-4|TRBD1|TRBJ2-1
CASSLGGTGDNEQFF
TGTGCCAGCAGCTTGGGAGGGACAGGGGACAATGAGCAGTTCTTC
>once|TRBV28|NA|TRBJ2-6
CSSGTRPSGANVLTF
TGCTCCTCCGGGACGCGACCATCTGGGGCCAACGTCCTGACTTTC
>NA|TRBV18|TRBD1|TRBJ2-5
CASSHRGSRGETQYF
TGTGCCAGCTCGCACAGGGGTTCTAGGGGTGAGACCCAGTACTTC
>NA|TRBV2|NA|TRBJ1-1
CASKGQGKTEAFF
TGTGCCAGCAAGGGGCAGGGAAAGACTGAAGCTTTCTTT
>NA|TRBV12-3/TRBV12-4|NA|TRBJ1-2
CASSLGPPAGYTF
TGTGCCAGCAGTTTAGGGCCCCCTGCGGGCTACACCTTC
>NA|TRBV6-6|NA|TRBJ1-2
CASSYSGDGYTF
TGTGCCAGCAGTTACTCTGGGGATGGCTACACCTTC
>NA|TRBV5-1|NA|TRBJ2-1
CASSVHRDNEQFF
TGCGCCAGCAGCGTACACAGGGACAATGAGCAGTTCTTC
>NA|TRBV7-8|NA|TRBJ2-7
CASSLAVQGPYEQYF
TGTGCCAGCAGCTTAGCGGTACAGGGCCCATACGAGCAGTACTTC
>NA|TRBV7-9|TRBD2|TRBJ2-7
CASSWGTSGSYEQYF
TGTGCCAGCAGCTGGGGGACTAGCGGATCATACGAGCAGTACTTC
>NA|TRBV9|NA|TRBJ2-3
CASSVIPSGTDTQYF
TGTGCCAGCAGCGTTATCCCTAGCGGCACAGATACGCAGTATTTT
>NA|TRBV9|TRBD2|TRBJ2-1
CAGSLVGGNEQFF
TGTGCCGGCAGCCTAGTCGGGGGGAATGAGCAGTTCTTC
>NA|TRBV27|NA|TRBJ2-7
CASSLLGGADSYEQYF
TGTGCCAGCAGTTTATTGGGGGGGGCAGATTCCTACGAGCAGTACTTC
>NA|TRBV7-2|TRBD2|TRBJ2-1
CASSLSATSGRHNEQFF
TGTGCCAGCAGCTTATCTGCGACTAGCGGGAGGCACAATGAGCAGTTCTTC
>NA|TRBV3-1/TRBV3-2|NA|TRBJ1-2
CASSQAYGYTF
TGTGCCAGCAGCCAGGCTTATGGCTACACCTTC
>NA|TRBV18|NA|TRBJ1-5
CASSPNRDKANQPQHF
TGTGCCAGCTCACCAAACCGGGACAAAGCCAATCAGCCCCAGCATTTT
>NA|TRBV11-2|TRBD2|TRBJ2-7
CASSLDPGTTPLRF
TGTGCCAGCAGCTTAGATCCGGGGACTACTCCCCTTCGCTTC
>NA|TRBV19|NA|TRBJ1-4
CATVTNQGTNEKLFF
TGTGCCACCGTAACAAACCAGGGAACTAATGAAAAACTGTTTTTT
>NA|TRBV27|NA|TRBJ1-6
CASSLSSSPLHF
TGTGCCAGCAGTTTATCGTCCTCACCCCTCCACTTT
>NA|TRBV30|NA|TRBJ2-6
CAWSGDSLFSGANVLTF
TGTGCCTGGAGTGGAGACAGCCTGTTCTCTGGGGCCAACGTCCTGACTTTC
>NA|TRBV4-3|NA|TRBJ1-2
CASSQDVGGYGYTF
TGCGCCAGCAGCCAAGATGTAGGAGGTTATGGCTACACCTTC
>NA|TRBV18|NA|TRBJ1-6
CASSHGTQNNSPLHF
TGTGCCAGCTCACACGGGACACAAAATAATTCACCCCTCCACTTT
>NA|TRBV6-2/TRBV6-3|NA|TRBJ1-2
CASSYQGDYGYTF
TGTGCCAGCAGTTACCAAGGAGACTATGGCTACACCTTC
>NA|TRBV29-1|NA|TRBJ1-1
CSGRRAGEAFF
TGCAGCGGCAGGAGGGCAGGTGAAGCTTTCTTT
>NA|TRBV7-7|TRBD1|TRBJ2-7
CASSLRQGVVYEQYF
TGTGCTAGCAGCCTAAGACAGGGGGTCGTCTACGAGCAGTACTTC
>few|TRBV12-3/TRBV12-4|TRBD1|TRBJ2-7
CASSLNRGDEQYF
TGTGCCAGCAGTTTAAACAGGGGGGACGAGCAGTACTTC